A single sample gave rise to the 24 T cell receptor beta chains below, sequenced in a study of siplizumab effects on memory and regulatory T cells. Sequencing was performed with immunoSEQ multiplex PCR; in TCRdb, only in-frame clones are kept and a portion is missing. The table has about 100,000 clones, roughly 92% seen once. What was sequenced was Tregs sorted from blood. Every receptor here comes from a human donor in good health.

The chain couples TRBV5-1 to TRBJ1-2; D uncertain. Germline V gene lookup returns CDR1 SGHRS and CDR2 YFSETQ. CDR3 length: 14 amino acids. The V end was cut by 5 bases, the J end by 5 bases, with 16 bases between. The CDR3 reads CASRFVPFNYGYTF. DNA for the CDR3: TGCGCCAGCAGATTCGTTCCGTTCAATTATGGCTACACCTTC.

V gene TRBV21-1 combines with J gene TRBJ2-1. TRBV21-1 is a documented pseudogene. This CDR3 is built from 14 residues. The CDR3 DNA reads TGTGCCAGCAGCAAGGCTATAACCTACAATGAGCAGTTCTTC. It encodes CASSKAITYNEQFF.

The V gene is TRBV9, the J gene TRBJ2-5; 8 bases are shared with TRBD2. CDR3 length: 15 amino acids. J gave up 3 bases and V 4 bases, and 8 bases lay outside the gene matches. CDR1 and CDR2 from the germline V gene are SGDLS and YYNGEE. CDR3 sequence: CASSLYAGGKETQYF. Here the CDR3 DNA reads TGTGCCAGCAGCCTTTATGCGGGAGGAAAAGAGACCCAGTACTTC.

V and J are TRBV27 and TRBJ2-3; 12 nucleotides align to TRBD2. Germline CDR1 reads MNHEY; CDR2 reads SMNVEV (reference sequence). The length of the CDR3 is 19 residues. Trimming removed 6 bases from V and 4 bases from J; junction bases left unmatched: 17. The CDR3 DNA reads TGTGCCAGCAGCACAACCGGGACTAGCGGGCTCCGGGGCGCAGATACGCAGTATTTT. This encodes CASSTTGTSGLRGADTQYF.

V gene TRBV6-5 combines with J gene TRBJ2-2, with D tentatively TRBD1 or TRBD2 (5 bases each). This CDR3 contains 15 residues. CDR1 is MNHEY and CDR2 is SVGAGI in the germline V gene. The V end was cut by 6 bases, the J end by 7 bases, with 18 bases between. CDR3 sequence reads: CASSFGTALVGELFF. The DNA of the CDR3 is TGTGCCAGCAGCTTTGGGACGGCGCTAGTCGGGGAGCTGTTTTTT.

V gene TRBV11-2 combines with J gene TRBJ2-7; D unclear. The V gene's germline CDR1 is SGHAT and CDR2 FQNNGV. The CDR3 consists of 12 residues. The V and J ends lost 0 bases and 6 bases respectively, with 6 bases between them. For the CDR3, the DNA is TGTGCCAGCAGCTTAGATCTGTTCGAGCAGTACTTC. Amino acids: CASSLDLFEQYF.

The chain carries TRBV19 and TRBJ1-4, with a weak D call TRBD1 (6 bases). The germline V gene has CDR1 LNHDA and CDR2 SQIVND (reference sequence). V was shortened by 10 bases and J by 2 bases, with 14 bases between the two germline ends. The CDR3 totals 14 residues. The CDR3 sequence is CATKSRGTNEKLFF. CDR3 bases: TGTGCCACCAAATCCAGGGGTACTAATGAAAAACTGTTTTTT.

CDR3: CASRGGYQPQHF. The CDR3 DNA follows: TGTGCCAGTAGGGGAGGCTATCAGCCCCAGCATTTT. The chain employs TRBV19 and TRBJ1-5; unclear D gene. In germline, CDR1 is LNHDA, CDR2 SQIVND (reference sequence). The V end lost 6 bases, the J end lost 5 bases, and 8 bases lay between the germline ends. The CDR3 is made up of 12 amino acids. The entire variable domain, with the rest obtained from reference TRBV19 and TRBJ1-5, is as follows: DGGITQSPKYLFRKEGQNVTLSCEQNLNHDAMYWYRQDPGQGLRLIYYSQIVNDFQKGDIAEGYSVSREKKESFPLTVTSAQKNPTAFYLCASRGGYQPQHFGDGTRLSIL.

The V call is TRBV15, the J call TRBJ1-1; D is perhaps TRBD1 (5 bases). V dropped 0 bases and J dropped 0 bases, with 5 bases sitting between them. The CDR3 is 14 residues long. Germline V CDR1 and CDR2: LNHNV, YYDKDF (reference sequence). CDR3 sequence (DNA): TGTGCCACCAGCAGAGACAGGGTGAACACTGAAGCTTTCTTT. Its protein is CATSRDRVNTEAFF.

This CDR3 is CASSLGTGSHRELFF. Written as DNA, the CDR3 is TGCGCCAGCAGCTTGGGGACAGGGAGTCACCGGGAGCTGTTTTTT. V and J are TRBV5-1 and TRBJ2-2; 8 bases fit TRBD1. Germline CDR1 reads SGHRS; CDR2 reads YFSETQ. There are 15 residues in the CDR3. Trimming removed 0 bases from V and 9 bases from J; junction bases left unmatched: 7.

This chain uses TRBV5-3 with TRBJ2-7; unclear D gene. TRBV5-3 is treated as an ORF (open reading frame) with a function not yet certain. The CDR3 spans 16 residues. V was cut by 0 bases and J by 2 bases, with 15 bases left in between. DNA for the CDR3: TGTGCCAGAAGCTTGGATTTTGTGGGCCAGACCTACGAGCAGTACTTC. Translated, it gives CARSLDFVGQTYEQYF.

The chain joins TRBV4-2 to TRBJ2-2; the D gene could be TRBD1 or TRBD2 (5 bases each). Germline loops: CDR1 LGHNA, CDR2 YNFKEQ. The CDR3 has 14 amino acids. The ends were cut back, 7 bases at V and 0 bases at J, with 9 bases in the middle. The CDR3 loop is CASNSGPNTGELFF. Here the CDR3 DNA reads TGTGCCAGCAATTCGGGGCCGAACACCGGGGAGCTGTTTTTT.

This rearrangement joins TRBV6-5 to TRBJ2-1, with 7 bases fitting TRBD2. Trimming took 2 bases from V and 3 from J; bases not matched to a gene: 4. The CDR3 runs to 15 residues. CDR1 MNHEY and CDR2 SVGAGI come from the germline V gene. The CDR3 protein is CASSYIPSGYNEQFF. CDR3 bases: TGTGCCAGCAGTTACATTCCTAGCGGCTACAATGAGCAGTTCTTC.

The CDR3 loop reads CASSPALAGTETQYF. The CDR3 DNA reads as TGCGCCAGCAGCCCTGCCCTAGCGGGGACGGAGACCCAGTACTTC. The chain recombines TRBV5-1 with TRBJ2-5; 9 bases align to TRBD2. In germline, CDR1 is SGHRS, CDR2 YFSETQ. This CDR3 has 15 residues. The trim removed 4 bases at V and 5 bases at J, leaving 9 bases unmatched.

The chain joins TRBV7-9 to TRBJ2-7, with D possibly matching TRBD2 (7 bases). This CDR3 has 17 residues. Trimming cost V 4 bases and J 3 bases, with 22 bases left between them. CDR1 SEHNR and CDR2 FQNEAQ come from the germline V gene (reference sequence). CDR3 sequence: CASSSRGARGEFYEQYF. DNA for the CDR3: TGTGCCAGCAGCTCCCGGGGGGCCAGGGGCGAATTCTACGAGCAGTACTTC.

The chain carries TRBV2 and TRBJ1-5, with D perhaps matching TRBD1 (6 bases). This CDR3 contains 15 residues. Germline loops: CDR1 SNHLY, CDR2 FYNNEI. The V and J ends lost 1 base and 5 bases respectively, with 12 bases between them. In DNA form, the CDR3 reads TGTGCCAGCAGTGAAGGCCCGGGGGCATATCAGCCCCAGCATTTT. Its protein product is CASSEGPGAYQPQHF.

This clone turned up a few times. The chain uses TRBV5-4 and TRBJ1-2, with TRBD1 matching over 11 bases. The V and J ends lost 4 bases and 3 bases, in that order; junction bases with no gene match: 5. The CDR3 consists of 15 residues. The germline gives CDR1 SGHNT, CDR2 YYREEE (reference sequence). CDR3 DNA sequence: TGTGCCAGCAGCCCAAGGACAGGGGGCGACTATGGCTACACCTTC. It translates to CASSPRTGGDYGYTF.

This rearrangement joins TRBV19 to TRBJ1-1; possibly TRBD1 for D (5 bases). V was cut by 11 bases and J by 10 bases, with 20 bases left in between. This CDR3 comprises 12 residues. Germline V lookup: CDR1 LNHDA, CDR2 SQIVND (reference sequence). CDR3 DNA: TGTGCCTCCTCCCGGGAGGCAGGGTCAGCTTTCTTT. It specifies CASSREAGSAFF.

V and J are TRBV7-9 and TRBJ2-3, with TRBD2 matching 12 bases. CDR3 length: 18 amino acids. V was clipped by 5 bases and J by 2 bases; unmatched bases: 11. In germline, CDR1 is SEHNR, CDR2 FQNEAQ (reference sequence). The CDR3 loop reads CASSQEGGLAGFTDTQYF. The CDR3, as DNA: TGTGCCAGCAGCCAAGAAGGGGGACTAGCGGGCTTCACAGATACGCAGTATTTT. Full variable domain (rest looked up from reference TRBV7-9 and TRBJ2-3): DTGVSQNPRHKITKRGQNVTFRCDPISEHNRLYWYRQTLGQGPEFLTYFQNEAQLEKSRLLSDRFSAERPKGSFSTLEIQRTEQGDSAMYLCASSQEGGLAGFTDTQYFGPGTRLTVL.

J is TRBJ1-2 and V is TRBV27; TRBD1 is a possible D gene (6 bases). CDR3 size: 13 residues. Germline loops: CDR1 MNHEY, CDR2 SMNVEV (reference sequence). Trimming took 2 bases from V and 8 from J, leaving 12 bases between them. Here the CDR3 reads CASSLEPGVGYTF. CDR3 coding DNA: TGTGCCAGCAGTTTAGAGCCAGGGGTGGGCTACACCTTC.

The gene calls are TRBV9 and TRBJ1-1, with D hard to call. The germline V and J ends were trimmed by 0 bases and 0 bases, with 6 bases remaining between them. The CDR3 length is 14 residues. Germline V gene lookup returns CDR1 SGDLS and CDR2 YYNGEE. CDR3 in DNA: TGTGCCAGCAGCGTAGGACACATGAACACTGAAGCTTTCTTT. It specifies CASSVGHMNTEAFF.

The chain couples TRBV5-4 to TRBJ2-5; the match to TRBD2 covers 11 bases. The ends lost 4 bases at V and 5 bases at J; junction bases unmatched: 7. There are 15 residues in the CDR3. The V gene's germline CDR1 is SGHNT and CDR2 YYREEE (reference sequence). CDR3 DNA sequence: TGTGCCAGCAGCCCCGGGGTAGCGGGAGGGGAGACCCAGTACTTC. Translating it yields CASSPGVAGGETQYF.

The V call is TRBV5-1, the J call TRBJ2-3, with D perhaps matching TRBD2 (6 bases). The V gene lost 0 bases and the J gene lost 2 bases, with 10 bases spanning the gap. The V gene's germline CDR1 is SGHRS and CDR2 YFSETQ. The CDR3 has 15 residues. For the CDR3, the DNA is TGCGCCAGCAGCTTGGCGGCGGGGTACACAGATACGCAGTATTTT. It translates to CASSLAAGYTDTQYF.

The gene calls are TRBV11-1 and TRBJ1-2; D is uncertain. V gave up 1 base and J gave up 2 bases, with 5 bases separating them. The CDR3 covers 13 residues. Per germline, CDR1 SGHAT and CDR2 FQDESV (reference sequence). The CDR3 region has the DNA TGTGCCAGCAGCTTAGGGTTGAACTATGGCTACACCTTC. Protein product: CASSLGLNYGYTF.